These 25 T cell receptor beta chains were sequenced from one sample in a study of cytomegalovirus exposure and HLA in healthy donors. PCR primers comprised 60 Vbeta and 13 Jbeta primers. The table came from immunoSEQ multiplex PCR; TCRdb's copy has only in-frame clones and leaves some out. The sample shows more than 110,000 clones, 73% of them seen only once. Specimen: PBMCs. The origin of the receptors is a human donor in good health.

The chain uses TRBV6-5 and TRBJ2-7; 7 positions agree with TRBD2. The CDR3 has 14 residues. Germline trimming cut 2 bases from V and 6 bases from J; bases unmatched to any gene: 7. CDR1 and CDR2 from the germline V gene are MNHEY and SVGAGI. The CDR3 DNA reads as TGTGCCAGCAGTTACCGTGGACTAGGGGTCGAGCAGTACTTC. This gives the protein CASSYRGLGVEQYF.

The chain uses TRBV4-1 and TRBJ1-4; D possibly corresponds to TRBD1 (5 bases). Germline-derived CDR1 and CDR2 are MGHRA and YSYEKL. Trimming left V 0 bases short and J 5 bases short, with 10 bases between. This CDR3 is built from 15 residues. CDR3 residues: CASSQDRGTNEKLFF. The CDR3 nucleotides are TGCGCCAGCAGCCAAGATAGGGGAACGAATGAAAAACTGTTTTTT.

Written as DNA, the CDR3 is TGTGCCAGCAGCTTGGGGGGGTTTAATGAAAAACTGTTTTTT. Encoded protein: CASSLGGFNEKLFF. V is TRBV7-9 and J is TRBJ1-4, with D possibly being TRBD1 (5 bases). The ends were cut back, 3 bases at V and 4 bases at J, with 9 bases in the middle. This CDR3 is 14 amino acids long. CDR1 SEHNR and CDR2 FQNEAQ come from the germline V gene (reference sequence).

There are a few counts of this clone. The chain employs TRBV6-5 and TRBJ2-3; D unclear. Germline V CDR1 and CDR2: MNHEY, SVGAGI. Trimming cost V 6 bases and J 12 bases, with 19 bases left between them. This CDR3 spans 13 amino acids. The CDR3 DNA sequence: TGTGCCAGCAGGGGCAGGTTCAACCACAATCAGTATTTT. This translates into CASRGRFNHNQYF.

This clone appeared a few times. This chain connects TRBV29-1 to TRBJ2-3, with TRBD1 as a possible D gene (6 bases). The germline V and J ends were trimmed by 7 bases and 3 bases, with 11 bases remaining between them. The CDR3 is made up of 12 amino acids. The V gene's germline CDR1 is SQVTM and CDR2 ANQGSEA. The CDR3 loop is CSGTGWTDTQYF. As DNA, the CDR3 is TGCAGCGGAACAGGGTGGACAGATACGCAGTATTTT.

The CDR3 DNA reads TGTGCCAGCAGATGGGCGGGGGGCACCGGGGAGCTGTTTTTT. Its protein product is CASRWAGGTGELFF. The chain employs TRBV27 and TRBJ2-2, with 8 nucleotides matching TRBD2. V lost 6 bases and J lost 4; bases outside the gene matches: 4. The length of the CDR3 is 14 residues. Germline V gene sequence: CDR1 MNHEY, CDR2 SMNVEV (reference sequence).

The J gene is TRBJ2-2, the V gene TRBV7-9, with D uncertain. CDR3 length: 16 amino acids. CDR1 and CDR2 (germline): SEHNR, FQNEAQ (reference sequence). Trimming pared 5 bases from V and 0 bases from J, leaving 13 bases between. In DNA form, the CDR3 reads TGTGCCAGCAGCCCTCCCGTAGATTCGAACACCGGGGAGCTGTTTTTT. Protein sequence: CASSPPVDSNTGELFF.

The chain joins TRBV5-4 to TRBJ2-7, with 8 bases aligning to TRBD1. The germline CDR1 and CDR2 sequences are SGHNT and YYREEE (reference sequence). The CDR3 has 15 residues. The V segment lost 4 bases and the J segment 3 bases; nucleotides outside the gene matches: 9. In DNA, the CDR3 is TGTGCCAGCAGCCCTGAAGGGACAGGAGGCTACGAGCAGTACTTC. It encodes CASSPEGTGGYEQYF.

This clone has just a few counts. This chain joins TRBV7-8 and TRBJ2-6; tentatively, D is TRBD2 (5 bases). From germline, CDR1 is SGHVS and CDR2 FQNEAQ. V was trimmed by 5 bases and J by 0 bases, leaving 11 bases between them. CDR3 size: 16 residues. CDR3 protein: CASSLAGISGANVLTF. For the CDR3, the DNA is TGTGCCAGCAGCCTCGCCGGGATCTCTGGGGCCAACGTCCTGACTTTC.

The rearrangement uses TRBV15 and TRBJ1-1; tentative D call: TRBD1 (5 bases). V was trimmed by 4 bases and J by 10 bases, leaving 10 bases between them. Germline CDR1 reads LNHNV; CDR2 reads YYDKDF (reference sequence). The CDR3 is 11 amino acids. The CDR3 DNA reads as TGTGCCACCAGCAAGGGGTATGGAGCTTTCTTT. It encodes CATSKGYGAFF. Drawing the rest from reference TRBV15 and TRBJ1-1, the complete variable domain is DAMVIQNPRYQVTQFGKPVTLSCSQTLNHNVMYWYQQKSSQAPKLLFHYYDKDFNNEADTPDNFQSRRPNTSFCFLDIRSPGLGDTAMYLCATSKGYGAFFGQGTRLTVV.

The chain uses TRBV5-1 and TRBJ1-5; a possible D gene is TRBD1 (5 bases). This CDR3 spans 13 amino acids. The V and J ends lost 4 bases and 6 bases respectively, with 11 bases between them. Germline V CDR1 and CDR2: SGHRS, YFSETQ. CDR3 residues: CASSGGEGQPQHF. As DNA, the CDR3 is TGCGCCAGCAGCGGGGGGGAGGGTCAGCCCCAGCATTTT.

CDR3 loop: CASSLAGQGVRGYGYTF. CDR3 bases: TGTGCCAGCAGCTTGGCGGGACAGGGGGTGCGGGGCTATGGCTACACCTTC. The rearrangement joins TRBV5-4 to TRBJ1-2; 11 bases map to TRBD1. Per germline, CDR1 SGHNT and CDR2 YYREEE (reference sequence). V lost 0 bases to trimming and J lost 4 bases; unmatched junction nucleotides: 8. The CDR3 extends over 17 amino acids.

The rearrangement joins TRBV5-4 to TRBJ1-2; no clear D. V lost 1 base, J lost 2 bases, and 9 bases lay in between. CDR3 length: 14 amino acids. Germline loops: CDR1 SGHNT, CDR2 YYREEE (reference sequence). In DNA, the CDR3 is TGTGCCAGCAGCTTGATTAGCCAAAACTATGGCTACACCTTC. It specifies CASSLISQNYGYTF.

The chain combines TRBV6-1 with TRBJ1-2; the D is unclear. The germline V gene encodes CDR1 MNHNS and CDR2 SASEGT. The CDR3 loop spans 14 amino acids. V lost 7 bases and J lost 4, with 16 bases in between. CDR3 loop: CASTRGSLSYGYTF. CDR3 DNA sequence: TGTGCCAGCACCCGAGGATCCCTTAGCTATGGCTACACCTTC.

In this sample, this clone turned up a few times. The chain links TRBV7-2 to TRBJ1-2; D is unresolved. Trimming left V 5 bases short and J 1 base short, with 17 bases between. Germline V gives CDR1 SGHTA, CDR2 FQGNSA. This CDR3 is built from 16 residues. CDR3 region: CASSRESGRLNYGYTF. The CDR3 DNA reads TGTGCCAGCAGCCGGGAGAGCGGGAGACTTAACTATGGCTACACCTTC.

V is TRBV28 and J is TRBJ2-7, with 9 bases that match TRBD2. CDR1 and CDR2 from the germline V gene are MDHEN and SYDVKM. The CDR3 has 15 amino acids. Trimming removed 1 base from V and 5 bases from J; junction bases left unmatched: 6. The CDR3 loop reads CASSLYKRGAHEQYF. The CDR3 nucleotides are TGTGCCAGCAGTTTATACAAGCGGGGGGCCCACGAGCAGTACTTC.

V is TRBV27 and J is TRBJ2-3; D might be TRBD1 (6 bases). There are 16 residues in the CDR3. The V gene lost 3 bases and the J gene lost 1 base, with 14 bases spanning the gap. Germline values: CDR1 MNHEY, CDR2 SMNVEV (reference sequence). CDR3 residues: CASSLVKGVGTDTQYF. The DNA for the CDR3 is TGTGCCAGCAGTTTGGTCAAGGGGGTCGGCACAGATACGCAGTATTTT.

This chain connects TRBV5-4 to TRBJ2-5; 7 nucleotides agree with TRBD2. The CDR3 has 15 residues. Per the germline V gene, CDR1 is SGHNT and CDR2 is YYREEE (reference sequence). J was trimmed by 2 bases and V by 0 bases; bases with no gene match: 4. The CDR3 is CASSLDGGGQETQYF. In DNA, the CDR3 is TGTGCCAGCAGCTTGGATGGGGGGGGGCAAGAGACCCAGTACTTC. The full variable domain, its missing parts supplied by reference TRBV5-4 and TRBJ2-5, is ETGVTQSPTHLIKTRGQQVTLRCSSQSGHNTVSWYQQALGQGPQFIFQYYREEENGRGNFPPRFSGLQFPNYSSELNVNALELDDSALYLCASSLDGGGQETQYFGPGTRLLVL.

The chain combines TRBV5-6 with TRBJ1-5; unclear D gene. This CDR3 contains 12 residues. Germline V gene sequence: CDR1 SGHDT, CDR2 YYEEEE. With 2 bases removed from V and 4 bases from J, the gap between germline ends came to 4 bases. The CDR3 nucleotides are TGTGCCAGCAGCTTATCAAATCAGCCCCAGCATTTT. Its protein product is CASSLSNQPQHF.

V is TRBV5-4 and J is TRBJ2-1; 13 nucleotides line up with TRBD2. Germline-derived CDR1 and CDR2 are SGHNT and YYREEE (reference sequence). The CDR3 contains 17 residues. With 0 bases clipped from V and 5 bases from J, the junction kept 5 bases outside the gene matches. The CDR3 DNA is TGTGCCAGCAGCTTGGCTGGGACTAGCGGGGTAAACAATGAGCAGTTCTTC. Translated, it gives CASSLAGTSGVNNEQFF.

This CDR3 reads CASRMTGGNTIYF. CDR3 coding DNA: TGTGCCAGCAGAATGACAGGAGGAAACACCATATATTTT. V gene TRBV25-1 combines with J gene TRBJ1-3; the D gene is possibly TRBD1 (6 bases). Per the germline V gene, CDR1 is MGHDK and CDR2 is SYGVNS. With 6 bases removed from V and 4 bases from J, the gap between germline ends came to 10 bases. The CDR3 sequence is 13 residues long.

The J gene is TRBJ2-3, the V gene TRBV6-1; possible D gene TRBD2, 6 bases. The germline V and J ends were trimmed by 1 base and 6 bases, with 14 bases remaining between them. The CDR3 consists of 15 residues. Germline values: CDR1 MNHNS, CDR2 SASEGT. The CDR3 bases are TGTGCCAGCAGTGAAGTGCGGGGCGCAGGGGATACGCAGTATTTT. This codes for CASSEVRGAGDTQYF.

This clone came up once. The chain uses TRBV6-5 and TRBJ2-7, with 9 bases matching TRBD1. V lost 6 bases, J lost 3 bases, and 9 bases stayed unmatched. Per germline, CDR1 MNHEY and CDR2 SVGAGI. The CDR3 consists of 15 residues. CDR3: CASSLYGQGYYEQYF. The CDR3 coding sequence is TGTGCCAGCAGCCTTTACGGACAGGGGTACTACGAGCAGTACTTC.

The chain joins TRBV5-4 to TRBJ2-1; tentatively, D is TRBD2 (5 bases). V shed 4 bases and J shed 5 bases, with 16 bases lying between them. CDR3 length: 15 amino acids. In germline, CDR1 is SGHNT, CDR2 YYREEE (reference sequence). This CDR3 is CASSADYAPHNEQFF. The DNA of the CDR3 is TGTGCCAGCAGCGCTGACTATGCTCCCCACAATGAGCAGTTCTTC.

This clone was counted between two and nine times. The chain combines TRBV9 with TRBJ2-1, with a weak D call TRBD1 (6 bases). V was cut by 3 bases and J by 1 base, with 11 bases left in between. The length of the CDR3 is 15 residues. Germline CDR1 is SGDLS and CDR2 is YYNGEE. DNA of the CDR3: TGTGCCAGCAGCGCCAAACAGGGTTCCTACAATGAGCAGTTCTTC. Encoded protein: CASSAKQGSYNEQFF.